The entry below gives a single TCR beta chain sequence along with its context. What it binds is not known. CD4+CD45RO+CD25- cells were isolated as memory CD4+ T cells. Germline V gene sequence: CDR1 SGHRS, CDR2 YFSETQ. This CDR3 spans 15 amino acids. V lost 0 bases, J lost 3 bases, and 12 bases lay in between. Findings of the study overall: Tumor Treg TCRs overlapped most with tumor naive CD4+ cells.

TCRdb used MiXCR to reprocess the 5' RACE reads, holding one entry per CDR3 protein. Of tens of thousands of distinct CDR3 sequences listed, 25% to 35% were seen once; the top ten hold about 3.9%. The V gene is TRBV5-1, the J gene TRBJ1-1, with unresolved D. The TCR originated in a female donor with breast cancer. The sample taken for sequencing was memory CD4+ T cells sorted from a lymph node. The sample's subset: memory CD4+ T cells, CD4+CD45RO+CD25-. The CDR3 sequence is CASSLEGQMDTEAFF. CDR3 nucleotides: TGCGCCAGCAGCTTGGAGGGCCAAATGGACACTGAAGCTTTCTTT.